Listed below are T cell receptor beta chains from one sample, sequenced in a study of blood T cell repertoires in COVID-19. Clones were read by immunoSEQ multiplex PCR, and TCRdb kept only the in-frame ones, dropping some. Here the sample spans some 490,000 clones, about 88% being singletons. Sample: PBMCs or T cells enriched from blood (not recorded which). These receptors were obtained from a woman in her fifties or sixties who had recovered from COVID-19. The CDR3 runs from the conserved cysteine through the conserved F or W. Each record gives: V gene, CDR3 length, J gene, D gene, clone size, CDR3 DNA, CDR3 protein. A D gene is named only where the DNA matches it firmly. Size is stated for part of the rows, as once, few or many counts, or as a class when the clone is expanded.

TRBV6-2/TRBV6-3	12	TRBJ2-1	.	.	TGTGCCAGCAGCCGGACAGCCCCCAGGCAGTTCTTC	CASSRTAPRQFF
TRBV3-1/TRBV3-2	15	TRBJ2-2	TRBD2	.	TGTGCCAGCCGTAGAATAGCGGGGGTTGCCGGGGAGCTGTTTTTT	CASRRIAGVAGELFF
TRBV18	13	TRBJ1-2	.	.	TGTGCCAGCTCACCGGAACAGGCGAATGGCTACACCTTC	CASSPEQANGYTF
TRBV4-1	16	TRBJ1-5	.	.	TGCGCCAGCAGCCAAGAAAATTTCAAAGGGGGACAGCCCCAGCATTTT	CASSQENFKGGQPQHF
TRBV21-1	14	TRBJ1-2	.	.	TGTGCCAGCAGCAAAGGGACAGGGGACTATGGCTACACCTTC	CASSKGTGDYGYTF
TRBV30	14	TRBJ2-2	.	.	TGTGCCTGGAGTGGACAGGCGAACACCGGGGAGCTGTTTTTT	CAWSGQANTGELFF
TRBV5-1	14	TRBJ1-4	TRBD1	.	TGCGCCAGCAGCGGAGGGGGACAGAATGAAAAACTGTTTTTT	CASSGGGQNEKLFF
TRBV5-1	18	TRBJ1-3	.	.	TGCGCCAGCAGCTTGGGTTCGGAGAATACTATAACTGGAAACACCATATATTTT	CASSLGSENTITGNTIYF
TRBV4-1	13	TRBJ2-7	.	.	TGCGCCAGCAGCCAAGAGCTTGTGGGGGGGCAGTACTTC	CASSQELVGGQYF
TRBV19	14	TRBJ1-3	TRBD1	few	TGTGCCAGTAGTCGGGGACAGGGTGGAAACACCATATATTTT	CASSRGQGGNTIYF
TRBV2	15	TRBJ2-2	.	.	TGTGCCAGCGATTGGGGGGGCCCTAACACCGGGGAGCTGTTTTTT	CASDWGGPNTGELFF
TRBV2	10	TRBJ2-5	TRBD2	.	TGTGCCAGCAGGGGGGGGGCCCAGTACTTC	CASRGGAQYF
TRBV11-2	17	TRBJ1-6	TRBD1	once	TGTGCCAGCAGAACTCCGGGACAGAGCTCCTATAATTCACCCCTCCACTTT	CASRTPGQSSYNSPLHF
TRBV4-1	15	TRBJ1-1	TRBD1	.	TGCGCCAGCAGCCAAGATCAGACAGGGCGGACTGAAGCTTTCTTT	CASSQDQTGRTEAFF
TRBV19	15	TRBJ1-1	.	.	TGTGCCAGTTCCAAATTGTACGCCAGTAACACTGAAGCTTTCTTT	CASSKLYASNTEAFF
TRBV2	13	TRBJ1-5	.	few	TGTGCCAGCAGGAGGGAGGGGCCGAGGCCCCAGCATTTT	CASRREGPRPQHF
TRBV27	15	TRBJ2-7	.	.	TGTGCCAGCGGCCCTCAGGGGGGACCTTACTACGAGCAGTACTTC	CASGPQGGPYYEQYF
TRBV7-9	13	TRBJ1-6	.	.	TGTGCCAGCAGCTCCGGGACTCGGTGGGCCCTCCACTTT	CASSSGTRWALHF
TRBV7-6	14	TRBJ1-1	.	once	TGTGCCAGCAGCTCCAAGGTGGAGGGATCTGAAGCTTTCTTT	CASSSKVEGSEAFF
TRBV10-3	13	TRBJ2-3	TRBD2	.	TGTGCCACGGAAGCGGGGGGGCTAAATACGCAGTATTTT	CATEAGGLNTQYF
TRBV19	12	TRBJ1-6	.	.	TGTGCCAGTAGTATACAGGATTCACCCCTCCACTTT	CASSIQDSPLHF